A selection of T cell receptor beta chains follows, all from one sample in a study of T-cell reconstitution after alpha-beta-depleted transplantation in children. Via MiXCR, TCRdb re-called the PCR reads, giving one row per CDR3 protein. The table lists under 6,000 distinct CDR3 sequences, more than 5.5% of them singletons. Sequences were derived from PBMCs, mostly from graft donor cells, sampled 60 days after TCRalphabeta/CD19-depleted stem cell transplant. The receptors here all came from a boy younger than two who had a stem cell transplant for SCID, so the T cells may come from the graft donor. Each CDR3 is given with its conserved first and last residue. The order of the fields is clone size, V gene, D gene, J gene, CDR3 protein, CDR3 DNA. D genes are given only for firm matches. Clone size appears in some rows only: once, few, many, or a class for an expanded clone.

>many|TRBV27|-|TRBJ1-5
CASSRYGTLNQPQHF
TGTGCCAGCAGTAGATACGGGACACTCAATCAGCCCCAGCATTTT
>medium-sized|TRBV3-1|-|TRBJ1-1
CASSQGGGEAFF
TGTGCCAGCAGCCAAGGTGGAGGTGAAGCTTTCTTT
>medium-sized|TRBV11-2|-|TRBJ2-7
CASSSSPWVTPYEQYF
TGTGCCAGCAGCTCTAGCCCTTGGGTCACTCCGTACGAGCAGTACTTC
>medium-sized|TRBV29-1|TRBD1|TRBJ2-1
CSVGGQGTYNEQFF
TGCAGCGTTGGAGGACAGGGGACGTACAATGAGCAGTTCTTC
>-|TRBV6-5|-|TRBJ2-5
CASSYPTGRQETQYF
TGTGCCAGCAGTTACCCGACAGGGAGGCAAGAGACCCAGTACTTC
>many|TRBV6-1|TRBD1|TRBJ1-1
CASRNRGNTEAFF
TGTGCCAGCAGGAACAGGGGGAACACTGAAGCTTTCTTT
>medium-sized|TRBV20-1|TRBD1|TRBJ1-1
CSAGQPRGTEAFF
TGCAGTGCGGGACAGCCCAGAGGGACTGAAGCTTTCTTT
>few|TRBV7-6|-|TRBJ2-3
CASTSTGCTDTQYF
TGTGCCAGCACCTCGACAGGATGCACAGATACGCAGTATTTT
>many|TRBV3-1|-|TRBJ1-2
CASSHLNGLKGYTF
TGTGCCAGCAGCCATTTAAATGGGCTAAAGGGCTACACCTTC
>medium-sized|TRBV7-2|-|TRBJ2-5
CANSLLPRGLTQETQYF
TGTGCCAACAGCTTGCTCCCCCGTGGGCTTACCCAAGAGACCCAGTACTTC
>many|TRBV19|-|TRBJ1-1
CASSTDRDTEAFF
TGTGCCAGTAGTACCGACCGTGACACTGAAGCTTTCTTT
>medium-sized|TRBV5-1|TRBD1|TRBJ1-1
CASSLNVRDRARAFF
TGCGCCAGCAGCTTGAACGTTCGGGACAGGGCTCGAGCTTTCTTT
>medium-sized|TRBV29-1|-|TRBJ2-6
CSVDRGLGPNVLTF
TGCAGCGTTGATCGGGGTCTCGGCCCCAACGTCCTGACTTTC
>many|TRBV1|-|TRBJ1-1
CTSIPGGNTEAFF
TGCACCAGCATTCCAGGGGGGAACACTGAAGCTTTCTTT
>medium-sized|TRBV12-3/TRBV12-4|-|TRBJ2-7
CASSTTGKPPYEQYF
TGTGCCAGCAGTACAACAGGGAAACCTCCCTACGAGCAGTACTTC
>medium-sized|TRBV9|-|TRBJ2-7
CASSVASGPIKNEQYF
TGTGCCAGCAGCGTAGCTTCGGGGCCAATTAAGAACGAGCAGTACTTC
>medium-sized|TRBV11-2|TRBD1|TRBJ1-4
CASSLDPSGTGGLGEKLFF
TGTGCCAGCAGCTTAGATCCCTCCGGGACAGGCGGCCTTGGGGAAAAACTGTTTTTT
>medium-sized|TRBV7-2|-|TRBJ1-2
CASSLDRQYMGYTF
TGTGCCAGCAGCTTAGATAGGCAGTATATGGGCTACACCTTC
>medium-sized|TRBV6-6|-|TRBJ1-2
CASGSPYGYTF
TGTGCCAGCGGGAGTCCCTATGGCTACACCTTC
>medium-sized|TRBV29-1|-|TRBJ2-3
CSAGTPFFTDTQYF
TGCAGCGCCGGGACTCCCTTTTTCACAGATACGCAGTATTTT
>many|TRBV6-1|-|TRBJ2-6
CASSLGGSGANVLTF
TGTGCCAGCAGCCTAGGAGGCTCTGGGGCCAACGTCCTGACTTTC
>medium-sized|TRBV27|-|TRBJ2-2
CASSLSLSGGSDTGELFF
TGTGCCAGCAGTTTATCCCTTAGTGGGGGGTCAGACACCGGGGAGCTGTTTTTT
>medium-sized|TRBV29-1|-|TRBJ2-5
CILIETQYF
TGCATCCTGATAGAGACCCAGTACTTC
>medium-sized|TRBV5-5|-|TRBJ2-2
CASSLCFSVEKTNTGELFF
TGTGCCAGCAGCTTGTGCTTTTCAGTTGAGAAAACCAACACCGGGGAGCTGTTTTTT
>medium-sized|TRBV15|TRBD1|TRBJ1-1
CATSRDRGQGSENTEAFF
TGTGCCACCAGCAGAGATCGTGGACAGGGGTCGGAGAACACTGAAGCTTTCTTT
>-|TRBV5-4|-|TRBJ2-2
CASSFRLLSWELFF
TGTGCCAGCAGCTTTCGGCTTCTCTCCTGGGAGCTGTTTTTT
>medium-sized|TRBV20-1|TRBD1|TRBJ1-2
CSASPPWAGGYGYTF
TGCAGTGCTAGCCCCCCGTGGGCAGGGGGGTATGGCTACACCTTC
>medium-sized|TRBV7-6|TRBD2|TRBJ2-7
CASSFPGLAKQYF
TGTGCCAGCAGCTTCCCGGGACTAGCGAAGCAGTACTTC
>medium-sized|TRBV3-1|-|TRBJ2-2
CASSQWGQPNTGELFF
TGTGCCAGCAGCCAATGGGGGCAGCCAAACACCGGGGAGCTGTTTTTT
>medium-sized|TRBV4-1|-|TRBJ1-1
CASSHRGVSDTEAFF
TGCGCCAGCAGCCATCGGGGTGTGTCGGACACTGAAGCTTTCTTT
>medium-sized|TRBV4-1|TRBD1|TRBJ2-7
CASSHEDRYSYEQYF
TGCGCCAGCAGCCACGAGGACAGGTACTCCTACGAGCAGTACTTC
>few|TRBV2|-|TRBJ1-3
CASSVEGLAGNTIYF
TGTGCCAGCAGTGTCGAAGGTTTGGCTGGAAACACCATATATTTT
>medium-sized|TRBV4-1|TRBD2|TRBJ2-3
CASSPWRGAVSTDTQYF
TGCGCCAGCAGCCCTTGGCGGGGGGCGGTATCCACAGATACGCAGTATTTT
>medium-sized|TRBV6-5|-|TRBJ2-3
CASSYSWAQRDTQYF
TGTGCCAGCAGTTACTCCTGGGCCCAAAGAGATACGCAGTATTTT
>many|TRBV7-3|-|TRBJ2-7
CAEQGGDGTSEAYEQYF
TGTGCCGAGCAGGGGGGAGATGGCACAAGTGAGGCCTACGAGCAGTACTTC
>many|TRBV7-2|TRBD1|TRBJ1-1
CASSPPRPDRDEAFF
TGTGCCAGCAGCCCCCCCCGGCCCGACAGGGATGAAGCTTTCTTT
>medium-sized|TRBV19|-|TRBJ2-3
CASSIDLRRARTDTQYF
TGTGCCAGTAGTATAGATCTTCGGCGGGCGCGCACAGATACGCAGTATTTT
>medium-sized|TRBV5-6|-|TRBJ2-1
CASSLEGCSYNEQFF
TGTGCCAGCAGCTTGGAAGGTTGCTCCTACAATGAGCAGTTCTTC
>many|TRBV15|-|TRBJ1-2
CATSRARVGGYTF
TGTGCCACCAGCAGAGCTAGGGTGGGTGGCTACACCTTC
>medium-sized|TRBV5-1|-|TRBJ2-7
CASSLVHGVSYEQYF
TGCGCCAGCAGCTTGGTGCACGGAGTCTCCTACGAGCAGTACTTC
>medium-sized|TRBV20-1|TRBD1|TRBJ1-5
CSASSFRTGRGVSQHF
TGCAGTGCTAGTTCCTTTAGGACAGGCCGAGGGGTGTCCCAGCATTTT
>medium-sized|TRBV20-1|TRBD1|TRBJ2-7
CSARKYKTGLGEQYF
TGCAGTGCTAGAAAGTATAAGACAGGGCTAGGCGAGCAGTACTTC
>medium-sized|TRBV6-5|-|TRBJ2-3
CASSYSAVRGDTQYF
TGTGCCAGCAGTTACTCGGCCGTCAGGGGCGATACGCAGTATTTT
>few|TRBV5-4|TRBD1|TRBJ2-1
CARGLTGVREQFF
TGTGCCAGGGGCTTAACAGGGGTAAGAGAGCAGTTCTTC